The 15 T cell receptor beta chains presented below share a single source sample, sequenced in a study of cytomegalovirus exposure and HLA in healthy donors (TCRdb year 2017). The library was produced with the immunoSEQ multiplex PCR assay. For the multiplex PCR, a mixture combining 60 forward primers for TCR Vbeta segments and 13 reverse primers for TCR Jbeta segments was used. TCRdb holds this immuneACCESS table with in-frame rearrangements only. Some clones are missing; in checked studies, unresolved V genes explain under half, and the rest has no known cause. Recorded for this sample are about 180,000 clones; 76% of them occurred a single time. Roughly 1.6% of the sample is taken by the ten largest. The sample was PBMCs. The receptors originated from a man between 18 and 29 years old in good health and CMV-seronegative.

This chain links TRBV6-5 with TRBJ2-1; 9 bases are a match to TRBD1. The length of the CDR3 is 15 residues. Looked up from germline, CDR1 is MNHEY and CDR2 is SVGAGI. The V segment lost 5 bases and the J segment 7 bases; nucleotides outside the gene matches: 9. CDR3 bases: TGTGCCAGCAGTACGGACAGGGGCGGTTGGAATGAGCAGTTCTTC. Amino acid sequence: CASSTDRGGWNEQFF.

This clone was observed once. The CDR3 region has the DNA TGTGCCAGCAGTGGGGCAGGCCAGGGCACTGAAGCTTTCTTT. This sequence encodes CASSGAGQGTEAFF. The chain is built from TRBV6-5 and TRBJ1-1; possibly TRBD1 for D (5 bases). Trimming took 5 bases from V and 4 from J, leaving 14 bases between them. This CDR3 is built from 14 residues. Germline V gives CDR1 MNHEY, CDR2 SVGAGI.

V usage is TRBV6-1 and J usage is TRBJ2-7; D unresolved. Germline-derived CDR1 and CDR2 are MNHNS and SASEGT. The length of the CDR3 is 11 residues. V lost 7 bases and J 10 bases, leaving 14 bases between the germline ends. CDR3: CASTAAASQYF. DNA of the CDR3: TGTGCCAGCACTGCCGCGGCGTCCCAGTACTTC.

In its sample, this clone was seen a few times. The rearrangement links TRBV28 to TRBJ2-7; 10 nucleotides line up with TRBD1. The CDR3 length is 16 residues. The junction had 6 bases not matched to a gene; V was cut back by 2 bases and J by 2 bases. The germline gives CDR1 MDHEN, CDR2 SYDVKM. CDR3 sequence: CASSLDRGLPPYEQYF. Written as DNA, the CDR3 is TGTGCCAGCAGTTTAGACAGGGGGCTTCCCCCCTACGAGCAGTACTTC.

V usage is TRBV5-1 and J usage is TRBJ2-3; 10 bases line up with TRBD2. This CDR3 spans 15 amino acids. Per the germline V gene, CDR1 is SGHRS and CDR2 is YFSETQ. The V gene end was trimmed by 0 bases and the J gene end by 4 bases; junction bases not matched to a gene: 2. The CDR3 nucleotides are TGCGCCAGCAGCTTGGCAGCGGGAGGGCCAGATACGCAGTATTTT. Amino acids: CASSLAAGGPDTQYF.

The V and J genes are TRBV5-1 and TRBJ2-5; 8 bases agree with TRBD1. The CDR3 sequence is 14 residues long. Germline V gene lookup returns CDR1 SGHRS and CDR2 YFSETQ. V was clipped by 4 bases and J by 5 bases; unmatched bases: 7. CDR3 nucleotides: TGCGCCAGCAGCCTGGGACAGGCGAAGGAGACCCAGTACTTC. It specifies CASSLGQAKETQYF.

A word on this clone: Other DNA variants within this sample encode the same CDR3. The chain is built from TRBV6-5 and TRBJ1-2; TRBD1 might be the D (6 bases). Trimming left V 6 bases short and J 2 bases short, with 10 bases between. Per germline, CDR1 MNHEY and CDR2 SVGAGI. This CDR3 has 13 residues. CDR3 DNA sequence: TGTGCCAGCAGCCCCACAGGGAACTATGGCTACACCTTC. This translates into CASSPTGNYGYTF.

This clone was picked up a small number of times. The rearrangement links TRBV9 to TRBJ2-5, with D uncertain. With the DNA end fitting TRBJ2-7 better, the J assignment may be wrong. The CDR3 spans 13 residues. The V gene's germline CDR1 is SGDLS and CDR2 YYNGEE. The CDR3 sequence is CASSVAPPNEQYF. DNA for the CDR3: TGTGCCAGCAGCGTAGCTCCTCCCAACGAGCAGTACTTC.

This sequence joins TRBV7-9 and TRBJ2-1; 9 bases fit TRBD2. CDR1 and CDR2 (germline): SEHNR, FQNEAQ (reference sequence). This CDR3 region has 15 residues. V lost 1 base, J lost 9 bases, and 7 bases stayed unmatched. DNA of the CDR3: TGTGCCAGCAGCTTAGTCCCGGGACTAGCTGGTGAGCAGTTCTTC. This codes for CASSLVPGLAGEQFF. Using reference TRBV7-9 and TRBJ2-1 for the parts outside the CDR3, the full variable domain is DTGVSQNPRHKITKRGQNVTFRCDPISEHNRLYWYRQTLGQGPEFLTYFQNEAQLEKSRLLSDRFSAERPKGSFSTLEIQRTEQGDSAMYLCASSLVPGLAGEQFFGPGTRLTVL.

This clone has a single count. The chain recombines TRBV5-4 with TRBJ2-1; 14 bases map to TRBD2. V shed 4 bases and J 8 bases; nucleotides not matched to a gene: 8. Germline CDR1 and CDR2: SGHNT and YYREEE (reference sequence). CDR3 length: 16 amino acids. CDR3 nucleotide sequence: TGTGCCAGCAGCGCGGGGACTAGCGGGAGTCGGCATGAGCAGTTCTTC. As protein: CASSAGTSGSRHEQFF.

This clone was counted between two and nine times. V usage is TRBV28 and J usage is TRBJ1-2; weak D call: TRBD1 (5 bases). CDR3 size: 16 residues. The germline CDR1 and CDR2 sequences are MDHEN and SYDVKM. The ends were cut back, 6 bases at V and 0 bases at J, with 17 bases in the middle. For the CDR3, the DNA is TGTGCCAGCAGGTCAGGGCCCAGACGAGCTAACTATGGCTACACCTTC. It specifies CASRSGPRRANYGYTF.

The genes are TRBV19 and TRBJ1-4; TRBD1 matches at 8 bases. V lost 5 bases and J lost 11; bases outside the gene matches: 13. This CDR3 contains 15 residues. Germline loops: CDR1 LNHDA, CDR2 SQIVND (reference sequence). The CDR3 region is CASSLPWGQALKLFF. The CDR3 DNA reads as TGTGCCAGTAGTCTCCCCTGGGGACAGGCCCTGAAACTGTTTTTT. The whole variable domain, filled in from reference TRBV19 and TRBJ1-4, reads DGGITQSPKYLFRKEGQNVTLSCEQNLNHDAMYWYRQDPGQGLRLIYYSQIVNDFQKGDIAEGYSVSREKKESFPLTVTSAQKNPTAFYLCASSLPWGQALKLFFGSGTQLSVL.

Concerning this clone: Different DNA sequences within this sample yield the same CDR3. In DNA form, the CDR3 reads TGCAGCGTTGGACAGGGAGGAAATCAGCCCCAGCATTTT. Translating gives CSVGQGGNQPQHF. This rearrangement joins TRBV29-1 to TRBJ1-5, with 7 bases that match TRBD1. This CDR3 region has 13 residues. CDR1 and CDR2 (germline): SQVTM, ANQGSEA. Germline trimming cut 4 bases from V and 4 bases from J; bases unmatched to any gene: 4.

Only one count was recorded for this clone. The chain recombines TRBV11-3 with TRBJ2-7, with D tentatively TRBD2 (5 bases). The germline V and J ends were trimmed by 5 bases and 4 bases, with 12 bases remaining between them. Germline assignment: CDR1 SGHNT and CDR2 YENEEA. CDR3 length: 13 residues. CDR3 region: CASSMDSDYEQYF. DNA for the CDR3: TGTGCCAGCAGCATGGACTCAGATTACGAGCAGTACTTC.

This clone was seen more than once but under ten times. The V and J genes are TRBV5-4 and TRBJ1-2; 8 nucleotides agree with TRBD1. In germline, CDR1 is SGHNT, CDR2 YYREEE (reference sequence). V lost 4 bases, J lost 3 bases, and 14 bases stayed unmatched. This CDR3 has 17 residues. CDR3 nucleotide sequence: TGTGCCAGCAGCCCGGGGACAGGTGCCCGTCCCGACTATGGCTACACCTTC. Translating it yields CASSPGTGARPDYGYTF.